The clone carrying this T cell receptor beta chain was picked up many times. Its antigen is as yet unknown. This sample was taken from a study of CD8 T cells in ankylosing spondylitis. Findings and caveats of the study: Reportedly, matched ankylosing spondylitis synovial fluid was significantly enriched for disease-linked clones. Made up of eight highly homologous variants, a TCR beta motif appeared characteristic of ankylosing spondylitis blood. CD8+ by phenotype, disease-linked clones were relatively rare in peripheral blood.

Using quantitative 5'-RACE with molecular barcodes, the authors made TCR beta libraries. TCRdb reprocessed the 5' RACE reads via MiXCR and lists one record per CDR3 protein. The sample shows just under 350,000 distinct CDR3 sequences, around 15% of them seen only once. Germline values: CDR1 SGHTA, CDR2 FQGNSA. The CDR3 runs 14 residues. V lost 2 bases to trimming and J lost 2 bases, with 8 bases between them. The chain employs TRBV7-2 and TRBJ2-3; TRBD2 is a possible D gene (6 bases). The source is a male donor with ankylosing spondylitis or in good health (not recorded which). Source material: blood, either unsorted or a sorted T cell fraction (not recorded which). The CDR3 DNA reads TGTGCCAGCAGCTTACGCGGGGACACAGATACGCAGTATTTT. Its translation: CASSLRGDTDTQYF.